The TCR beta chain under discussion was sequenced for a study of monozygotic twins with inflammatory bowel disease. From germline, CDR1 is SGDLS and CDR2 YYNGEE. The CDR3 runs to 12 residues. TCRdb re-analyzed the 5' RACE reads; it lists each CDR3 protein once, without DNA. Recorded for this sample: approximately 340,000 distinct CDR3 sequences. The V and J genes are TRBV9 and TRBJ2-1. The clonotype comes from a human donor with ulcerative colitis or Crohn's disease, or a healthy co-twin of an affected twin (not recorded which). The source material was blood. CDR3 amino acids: CASSVSKSEQFF.